This section outlines one T cell receptor beta chain sequence together with its context. The CDR3 covers 12 residues. The germline V gene encodes CDR1 LNHNV and CDR2 YYDKDF (reference sequence). V was shortened by 4 bases and J by 0 bases, with 3 bases between the two germline ends. Primers used in a second PCR of roughly 6 to 11 cycles were a sample-barcoded 5' primer and a J-beta primer mix. TCRdb re-analysed the 5' RACE reads in MiXCR, keeping a single row per CDR3 protein. The profile shows roughly 1,100,000 distinct CDR3 sequences, less than 25% of them singletons. These data belong to a study of blood T cells in healthy people across ages. As for the study in general: Template switching picked up about one barcoded beta molecule for each two T cells.

These data also featured in a second study, about T cells of mothers and their children. That work contributes: Related and unrelated pairs show TCR recombination output that thymic selection shapes similarly.

This clonotype was sampled from a girl aged 2 to 9 in good health. The chain joins TRBV15 to TRBJ2-5; no clear D gene. The sequenced material came from blood. The CDR3 nucleotides read TGTGCCACCAGCACGGACCAAGAGACCCAGTACTTC. Its protein is CATSTDQETQYF.